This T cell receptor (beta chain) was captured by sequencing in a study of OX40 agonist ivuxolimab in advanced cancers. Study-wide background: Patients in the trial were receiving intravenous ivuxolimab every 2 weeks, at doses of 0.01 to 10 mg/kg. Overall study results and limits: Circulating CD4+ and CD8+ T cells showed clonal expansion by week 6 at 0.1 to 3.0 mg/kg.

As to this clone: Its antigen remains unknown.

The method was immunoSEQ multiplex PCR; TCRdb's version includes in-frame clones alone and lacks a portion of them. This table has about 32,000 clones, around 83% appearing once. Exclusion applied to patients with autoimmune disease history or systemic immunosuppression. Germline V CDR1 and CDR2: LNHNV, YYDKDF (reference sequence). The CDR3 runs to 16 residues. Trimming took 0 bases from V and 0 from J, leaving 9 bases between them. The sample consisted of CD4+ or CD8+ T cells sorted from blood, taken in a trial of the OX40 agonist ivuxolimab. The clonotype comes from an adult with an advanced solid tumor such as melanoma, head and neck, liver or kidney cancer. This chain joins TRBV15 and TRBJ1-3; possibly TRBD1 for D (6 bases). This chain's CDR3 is CATSRDRGSSGNTIYF. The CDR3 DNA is TGTGCCACCAGCAGAGATAGGGGGAGCTCTGGAAACACCATATATTTT. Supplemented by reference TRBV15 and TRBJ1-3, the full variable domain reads DAMVIQNPRYQVTQFGKPVTLSCSQTLNHNVMYWYQQKSSQAPKLLFHYYDKDFNNEADTPDNFQSRRPNTSFCFLDIRSPGLGDTAMYLCATSRDRGSSGNTIYFGEGSWLTVV.